The text below deals with one TCR beta chain. This clone was seen more than once but under ten times. Its antigen has not been determined. No qualities accompany the bases; no much larger clone lies one base away. Library generation was performed with the immunoSEQ multiplex PCR assay. To provide template for TCR sequencing, every sample had RNA extracted and reverse transcribed into cDNA. SuperScript III was used for first-strand cDNA synthesis, primed with a 2:1 mix of oligo-dT and random hexamers. A synthetic immune receptor repertoire was used to assess amplification bias, and residual bias was removed computationally. The paper's data handling went like this. After raw reads were preprocessed to remove errors, the CDR3 was defined following IMGT conventions as running from the conserved cysteine to phenylalanine. To get clonality, Shannon entropy was normalized by log2 of the number of productive unique TCRs and the result was subtracted from 1. Scalp TCRbeta sequences were cross-referenced with sorted blood CD4 and CD8 repertoires so that the CD4 or CD8 identity of scalp clones could be inferred. Held by TCRdb, this immuneACCESS table contains in-frame sequences only and omits some clones. Under half of the omission traces to an unresolved V gene where checked; the cause of the rest is unknown. V and J calls plus clone size are reproduced from that table; the DNA served to infer D and trimming. This sample holds 120,000 or so clones; 55% to 70% were observed only once. The ten top clones hold around 2.7% of the sample.

PBMCs were separated by density centrifugation and stained for CD3, CD4 and CD8, after which CD4+ and CD8+ T cells were sorted on a FACSAria. Scalp biopsies and blood samples were obtained from unaffected controls. V and J are truncated by 6 bases and 8 bases respectively, leaving an intervening sequence of 20 bases. Measured from the cysteine to the phenylalanine, the CDR3 is 14 residues long. Only the CDR3 part of the read is kept: 42 bases, read in frame from the first base. In the germline V gene, CDR1 corresponds to SQVTM and CDR2 to ANQGSEA. This entry belongs to a study of CD8+ T cells in alopecia areata listed by TCRdb under 2018. Turning to the overall study: The study used high-throughput TCRbeta sequencing to examine T cell clonal expansion in alopecia areata, in both the C3H/HeJ mouse model and human patients. RNA came from the PAXgene miRNA kit for fixed scalp, the miRNeasy kit for PBMCs, and the RNeasy kit for mouse skin. On the human side, TCRbeta sequencing was run on scalp tissue and on sorted CD4+ and CD8+ peripheral blood T cells from healthy controls and from alopecia areata patients with either patchy or totalis/universalis disease. Scalp clonality was compared across normal scalp (n=4), patchy alopecia areata scalp (n=8), and alopecia totalis/universalis scalp (n=8). TCRbeta CDR3 regions were amplified by immunoSEQ multiplex PCR using 35 Vbeta forward and 13 Jbeta reverse primers. Points the paper makes about the study in general: Unlike mouse skin, which is dominated by gammadelta T cells, normal human skin has resident alphabeta T cells that are also sequenced, and this complicates analysis of the scalp TCR repertoire. Compared with mice, TCR sequences shared between patients were less clear, possibly partly because of HLA diversity across the patient population. Compared with normal scalp, lesional scalp had higher clonality and more expanded CD8+ clones, particularly in alopecia totalis/universalis, a pattern that suggests antigenic drive.

The sequence came from a human donor in good health. Sequenced: CD4+ T cells sorted from blood. The rearrangement combines TRBV29-1 with TRBJ2-1; TRBD2 is a possible D gene, resting on 6 matching bases. The bases read TGCAGCGTGGATACCAGGGACTTGAGGGATGAGCAGTTCTTC. Translated, this gives CSVDTRDLRDEQFF.